This T cell receptor beta chain was recovered during a study of blood T cell repertoires in COVID-19. As for the study in general: The origin of the acute and convalescent COVID-19 samples was the United States, Italy and Spain. T cells, B-cell-depleted T cells, or PBMCs supplied cDNA or gDNA.

The CDR3 is 15 amino acids. With 0 bases clipped from V and 6 bases from J, the junction kept 2 bases outside the gene matches. Germline CDR1 is KGHSH and CDR2 is LQKENI. As handled by the study authors: Amplification of reference gene primers provided the estimated nucleated cell counts. Clones were sequenced by immunoSEQ multiplex PCR, and TCRdb holds only the in-frame ones, with some missing. V and J calls and clone size are copied from that table; D and trimming were computed from the DNA. In the table there are about 210,000 clones, roughly nine tenths of which are singletons. Sequences were obtained from peripheral blood. The chain recombines TRBV18 with TRBJ2-2; 9 positions match TRBD2. This TCR derives from a man aged 35-49 years with acute or convalescent COVID-19. The CDR3 protein is CASSPPSGRSGELFF. DNA of the CDR3: TGTGCCAGCTCACCACCTAGCGGGAGATCCGGGGAGCTGTTTTTT.